This paragraph reports one T cell receptor (beta chain). What it binds is not known. These data belong to a study of glioma-infiltrating T cells after dendritic cell vaccination. Overall study context: Dendritic cell vaccination trial patients had either newly diagnosed or recurrent glioblastoma.

Whole-study findings and limits: Survival was not directly related to TCR clonality in these patients.

Amplification used 60 V beta primers and 13 J beta primers. Generated by immunoSEQ multiplex PCR, the TCRdb table keeps only in-frame clones and is missing some. This table has under 100,000 clones, 70% to 90% appearing once. The sequences come from blood, collected before dendritic cell vaccination. The receptor was isolated from a human donor with glioblastoma.

Written as DNA, the CDR3 is TGTGCCATTTGGGACAGAGCTAACTATGGCTACACCTTC. The encoded protein is CAIWDRANYGYTF. The chain carries TRBV19 and TRBJ1-2, with 7 nucleotides matching TRBD1. From germline, CDR1 is LNHDA and CDR2 SQIVND (reference sequence). After removal of 10 bases from V and 0 bases from J, the junction contained 5 bases not matched to a gene. The CDR3 length is 13 residues.